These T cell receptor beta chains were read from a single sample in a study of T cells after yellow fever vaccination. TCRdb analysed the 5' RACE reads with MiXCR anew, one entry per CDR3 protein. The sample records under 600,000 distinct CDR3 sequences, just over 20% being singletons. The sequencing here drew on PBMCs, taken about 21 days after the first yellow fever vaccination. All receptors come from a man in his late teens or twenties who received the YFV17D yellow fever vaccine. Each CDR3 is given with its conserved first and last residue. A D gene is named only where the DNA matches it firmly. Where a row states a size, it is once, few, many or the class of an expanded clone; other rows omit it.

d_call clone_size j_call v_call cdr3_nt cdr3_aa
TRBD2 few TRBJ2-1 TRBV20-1 TGCAGTGCTGTCTCCGGGACTAGGGGGAAGGAGCAGTTCTTC CSAVSGTRGKEQFF
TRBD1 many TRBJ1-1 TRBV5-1 TGCGCCAGCAGCCGGGGACAGCCGAACACTGAAGCTTTCTTT CASSRGQPNTEAFF
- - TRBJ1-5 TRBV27 TGTGCCAGCAGTTTCCTGCCCGGGGGGGATCAGCCCCAGCATTTT CASSFLPGGDQPQHF
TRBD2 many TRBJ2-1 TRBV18 TGTGCCAGCTCACCACTGCCAGCGGGGGGGAATGAGCAGTTCTTC CASSPLPAGGNEQFF
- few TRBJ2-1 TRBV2 TGTGCCAGCAGTGAGGGTAATCCCTACAATGAGCAGTTCTTC CASSEGNPYNEQFF
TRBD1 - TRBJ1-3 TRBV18 TGTGCCAGCTCACTCCAGGGGGGCTCTGGAAACACCATATATTTT CASSLQGGSGNTIYF
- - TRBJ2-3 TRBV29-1 TGCAGCGTTGTTTCCAGTTGGAATACGCAGTATTTT CSVVSSWNTQYF
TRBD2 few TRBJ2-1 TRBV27 TGTGCCAGCAGTTCCCTTAGCGGGGGGGCCTTGGAGCAGTTCTTC CASSSLSGGALEQFF
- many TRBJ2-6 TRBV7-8 TGTGCCAGCAGCTTACCCCGACGGTACTCTGGGGCCAACGTCCTGACTTTC CASSLPRRYSGANVLTF
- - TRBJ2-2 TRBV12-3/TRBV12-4 TGTGCCAGCAGTGTACCTGCGGGCACCGGGGAGCTGTTTTTT CASSVPAGTGELFF
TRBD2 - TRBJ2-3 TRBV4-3 TGCGCCAGCAGCCCCCGACGGGGGGGCGGGTCGGATACGCAGTATTTT CASSPRRGGGSDTQYF
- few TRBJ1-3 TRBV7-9 TGTGCCAGCAGCTTAGCCTTAGCAGCTGGAAACACCATATATTTT CASSLALAAGNTIYF